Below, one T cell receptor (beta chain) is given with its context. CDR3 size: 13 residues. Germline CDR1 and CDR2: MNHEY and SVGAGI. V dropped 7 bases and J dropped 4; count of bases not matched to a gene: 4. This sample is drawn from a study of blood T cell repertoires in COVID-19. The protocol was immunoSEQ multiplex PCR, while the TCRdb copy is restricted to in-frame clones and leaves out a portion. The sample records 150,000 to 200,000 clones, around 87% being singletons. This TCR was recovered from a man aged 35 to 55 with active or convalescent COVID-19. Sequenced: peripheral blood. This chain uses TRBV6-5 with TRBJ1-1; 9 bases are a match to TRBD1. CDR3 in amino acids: CASKRQGVTEAFF. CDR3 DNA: TGTGCCAGCAAAAGACAGGGGGTCACTGAAGCTTTCTTT.